This entry concerns a single T cell receptor (beta chain). Its antigen is as yet unknown. These data come from a study of cytotoxic CD8 clonotypes in ibrutinib-treated CLL. General study points: Clonality rose at ibrutinib response and fell back toward baseline at progression.

Germline V gives CDR1 WSHSY, CDR2 SAAADI. The ends lost 5 bases at V and 3 bases at J; junction bases unmatched: 6. The CDR3 runs to 14 residues. Clones were sequenced by immunoSEQ multiplex PCR, and TCRdb holds only the in-frame ones, with some missing. The data show 14,000 or so clones, with around 60% seen just once and about 44% held by the top ten. This sequence originates from a human donor with chronic lymphocytic leukemia. The chain couples TRBV10-2 to TRBJ2-5, with 7 bases identical to TRBD1. Sample: PBMCs, taken before ibrutinib treatment. The CDR3 sequence is CASSSGQAKETQYF. The CDR3 DNA sequence: TGCGCCAGCAGTAGTGGACAGGCGAAAGAGACCCAGTACTTC.